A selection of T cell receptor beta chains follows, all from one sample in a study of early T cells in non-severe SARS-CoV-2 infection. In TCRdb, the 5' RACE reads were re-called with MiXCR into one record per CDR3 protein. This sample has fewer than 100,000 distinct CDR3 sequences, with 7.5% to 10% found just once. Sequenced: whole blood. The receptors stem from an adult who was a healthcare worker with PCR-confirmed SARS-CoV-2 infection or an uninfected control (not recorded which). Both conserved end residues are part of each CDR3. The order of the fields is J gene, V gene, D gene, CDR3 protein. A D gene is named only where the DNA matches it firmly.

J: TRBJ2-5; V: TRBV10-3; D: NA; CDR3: CAISDRQETQYF
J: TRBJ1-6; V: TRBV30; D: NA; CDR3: CACGRDNSPLHF
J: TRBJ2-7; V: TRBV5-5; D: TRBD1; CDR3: CASSFPGTGAYEQYF
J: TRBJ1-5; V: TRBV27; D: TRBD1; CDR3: CASSLEGQQPQHF
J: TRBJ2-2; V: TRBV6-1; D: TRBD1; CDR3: CASSEQLQGTGELFF
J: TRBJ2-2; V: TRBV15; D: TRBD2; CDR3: CATSRGLAGTGELFF
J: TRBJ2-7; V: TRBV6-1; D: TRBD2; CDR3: CATKQLAGLHEQYF
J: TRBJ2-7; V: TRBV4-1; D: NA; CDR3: CASSPLNSYEQYF
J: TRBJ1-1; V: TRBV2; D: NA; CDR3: CASSELENTEAFF
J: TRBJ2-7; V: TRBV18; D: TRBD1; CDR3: CASSPGQGTEQYF
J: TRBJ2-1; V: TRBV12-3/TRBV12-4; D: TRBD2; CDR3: CASSFRAGGSYNEQFF
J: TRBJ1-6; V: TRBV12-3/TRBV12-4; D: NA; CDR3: CASSPPGGISYNSPLHF
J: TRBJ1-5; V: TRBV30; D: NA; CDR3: CAWSGTTVLQPQHF
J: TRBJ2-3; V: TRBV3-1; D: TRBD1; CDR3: CASGQGRGKDTQYF
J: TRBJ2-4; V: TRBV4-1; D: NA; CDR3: CASSQAGIGKNIQYF
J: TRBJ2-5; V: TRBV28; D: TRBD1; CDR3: CASSPGTAKETQYF
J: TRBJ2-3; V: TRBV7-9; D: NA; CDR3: CASRYGLTDTQYF
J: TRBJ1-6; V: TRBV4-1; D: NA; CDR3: CASSQGNWANSPLHF
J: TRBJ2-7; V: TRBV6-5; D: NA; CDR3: CASSYSGDGRQYF
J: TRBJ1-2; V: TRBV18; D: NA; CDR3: CASSPRPGLGNYGYTF
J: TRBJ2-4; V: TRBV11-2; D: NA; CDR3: CASSPRLARAKNIQYF
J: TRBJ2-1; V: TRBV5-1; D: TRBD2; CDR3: CASSLGEGRYNEQFF
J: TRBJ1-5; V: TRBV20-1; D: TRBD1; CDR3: CSALVGQQDQPQHF
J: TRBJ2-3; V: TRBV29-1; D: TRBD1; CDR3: CSARTGQSTDTQYF
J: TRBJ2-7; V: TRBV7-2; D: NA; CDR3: CASSSPDRLAAAYEQYF
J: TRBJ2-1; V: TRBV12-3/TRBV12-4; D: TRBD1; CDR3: CASSFDRGYNEQFF
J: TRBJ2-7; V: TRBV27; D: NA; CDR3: CASSLGRGRYEQYF
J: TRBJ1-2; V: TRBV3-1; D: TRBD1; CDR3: CASSQDSKDRGPGYTF
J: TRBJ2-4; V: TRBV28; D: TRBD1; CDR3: CASSLQGVSKNIQYF
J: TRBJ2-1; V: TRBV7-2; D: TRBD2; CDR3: CASSLRTSGSDEQFF
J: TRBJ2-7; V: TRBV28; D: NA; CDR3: CASSPRWGQQYF
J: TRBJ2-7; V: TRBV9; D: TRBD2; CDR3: CASSPSTSGYYEQYF
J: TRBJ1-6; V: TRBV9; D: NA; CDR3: CASRGLGTNSPLHF
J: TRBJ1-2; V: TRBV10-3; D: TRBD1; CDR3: CAISVSQGAGGYTF
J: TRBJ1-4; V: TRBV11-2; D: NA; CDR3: CASSRDRINEKLFF
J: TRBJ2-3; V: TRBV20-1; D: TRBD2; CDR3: CSAIGTSWSTDTQYF
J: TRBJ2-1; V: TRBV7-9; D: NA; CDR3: CASNLVAEGQFF
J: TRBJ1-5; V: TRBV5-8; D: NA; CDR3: CASSPFNQPQHF
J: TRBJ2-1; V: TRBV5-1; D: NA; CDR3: CASSPDSGAPNEQFF
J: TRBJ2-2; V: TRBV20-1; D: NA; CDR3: CSASRQYNTGELFF